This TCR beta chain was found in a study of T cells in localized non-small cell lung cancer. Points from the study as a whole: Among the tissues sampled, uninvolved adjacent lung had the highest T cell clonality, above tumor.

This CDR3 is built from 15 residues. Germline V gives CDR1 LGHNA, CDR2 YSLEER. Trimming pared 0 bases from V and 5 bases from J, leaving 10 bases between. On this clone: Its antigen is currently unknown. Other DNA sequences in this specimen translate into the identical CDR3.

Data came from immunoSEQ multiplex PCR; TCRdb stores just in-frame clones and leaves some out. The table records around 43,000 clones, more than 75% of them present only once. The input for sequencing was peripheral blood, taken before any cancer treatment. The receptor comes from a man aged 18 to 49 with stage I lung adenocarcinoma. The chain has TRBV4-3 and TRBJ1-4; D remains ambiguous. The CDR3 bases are TGCGCCAGCAGCCAAGACAGCGCCATGAATGAAAAACTGTTTTTT. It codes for CASSQDSAMNEKLFF.